A single sample gave rise to the 2 T cell receptor beta chains below, sequenced in a study of blood T cell repertoires in COVID-19. The protocol was immunoSEQ multiplex PCR, while the TCRdb copy is restricted to in-frame clones and leaves out a portion. Found here are 200,000 to 300,000 clones, around 88% of them singletons; the top ten hold over 1.1%. Sequencing used peripheral blood. The source of these receptors is a man aged 80 or over with acute or convalescent COVID-19.

The chain couples TRBV5-4 to TRBJ1-1; possibly TRBD1 for D (5 bases). V dropped 2 bases and J dropped 4 bases, with 15 bases sitting between them. The CDR3 length is 15 residues. CDR1 is SGHNT, CDR2 YYREEE, per germline (reference sequence). CDR3 sequence: CASSLIARAGTEAFF. DNA for the CDR3: TGTGCCAGCAGCTTAATCGCCAGGGCAGGCACTGAAGCTTTCTTT.

The genes are TRBV9 and TRBJ2-2; 8 bases line up with TRBD1. Germline V gene sequence: CDR1 SGDLS, CDR2 YYNGEE. The CDR3 sequence is 17 residues long. After removal of 4 bases from V and 4 bases from J, the junction contained 12 bases not matched to a gene. CDR3 in DNA: TGTGCCAGCAGCCGCCCCAGGGGGCGCGGGGTCACCGGGGAGCTGTTTTTT. Translation gives CASSRPRGRGVTGELFF.